One sample yielded the 12 T cell receptor beta chains listed below, sequenced in a study of cytomegalovirus exposure and HLA in healthy donors. With 60 Vbeta and 13 Jbeta primers, the PCR was carried out. The assay was immunoSEQ multiplex PCR, and TCRdb's table has in-frame clones only and misses some. Among 150,000 to 200,000 clones listed, roughly 85% were seen once. The sequenced sample consisted of PBMCs. These receptors originate from a woman aged 45 to 65 in good health and CMV-seropositive.

The chain joins TRBV7-8 to TRBJ2-7; D is possibly TRBD1 (6 bases). CDR1 is SGHVS and CDR2 is FQNEAQ in the germline V gene. The CDR3 runs to 13 residues. The V gene lost 10 bases and the J gene lost 3 bases, with 16 bases spanning the gap. CDR3 sequence reads: CAIGQGQDYEQYF. The CDR3 nucleotides are TGTGCCATCGGGCAGGGGCAGGACTACGAGCAGTACTTC.

This clone was picked up one time. CDR3 protein: CASSSPGELFF. CDR3 DNA sequence: TGTGCCAGCAGTTCTCCCGGGGAGCTGTTTTTT. The genes are TRBV2 and TRBJ2-2; D not certain. The CDR3 runs 11 residues. Germline V gene data show CDR1 as SNHLY and CDR2 as FYNNEI. Trimming cost V 5 bases and J 6 bases, with 4 bases left between them.

V usage is TRBV7-3 and J usage is TRBJ2-2; D unresolved. CDR1 is SGHTA, CDR2 FQGTGA, per germline. The CDR3 runs to 12 residues. Trimming stripped 5 bases from V and 6 bases from J, with 7 bases between. CDR3 in amino acids: CASSPPAGELFF. Here the CDR3 DNA reads TGTGCCAGCAGCCCCCCGGCCGGGGAGCTGTTTTTT.

The rearrangement joins TRBV27 to TRBJ2-3; 8 bases line up with TRBD2. CDR3 size: 16 residues. Unmatched junction bases numbered 13, after V lost 5 bases and J lost 6 bases. CDR1 and CDR2 (germline): MNHEY, SMNVEV (reference sequence). Here the CDR3 DNA reads TGTGCCAGCAGTGACCGAGGACTAGCCAGGAGGGATACGCAGTATTTT. Its protein is CASSDRGLARRDTQYF.

J is TRBJ1-6 and V is TRBV4-3; D possibly corresponds to TRBD1 (5 bases). CDR1 is LGHNA and CDR2 is YSLEER in the germline V gene. The CDR3 length is 15 residues. V shed 0 bases and J shed 7 bases, with 10 bases lying between them. DNA for the CDR3: TGCGCCAGCAGCCAAGATCCGGGGGGGAATTCACCCCTCCACTTT. It is translated as CASSQDPGGNSPLHF.

This rearrangement joins TRBV18 to TRBJ1-5; TRBD1 might be the D (5 bases). The CDR3 runs 15 residues. V dropped 3 bases and J dropped 0 bases, with 9 bases sitting between them. Germline V gives CDR1 KGHSH, CDR2 LQKENI. The CDR3 loop is CASSPTTDSNQPQHF. DNA of the CDR3: TGTGCCAGCTCACCCACGACAGATAGCAATCAGCCCCAGCATTTT.

The chain recombines TRBV5-1 with TRBJ1-2, with a tentative D call TRBD1 (5 bases). This CDR3 region has 12 residues. V was shortened by 5 bases and J by 2 bases, with 7 bases between the two germline ends. CDR1 and CDR2 from the germline V gene are SGHRS and YFSETQ. CDR3 region: CASRDMNYGYTF. CDR3 sequence (DNA): TGCGCCAGCAGGGACATGAACTATGGCTACACCTTC. Together with reference TRBV5-1 and TRBJ1-2, the CDR3 gives the full variable domain: KAGVTQTPRYLIKTRGQQVTLSCSPISGHRSVSWYQQTPGQGLQFLFEYFSETQRNKGNFPGRFSGRQFSNSRSEMNVSTLELGDSALYLCASRDMNYGYTFGSGTRLTVV.

This rearrangement joins TRBV7-6 to TRBJ2-7; TRBD2 might be the D (6 bases). CDR3 size: 13 residues. Trimming took off 2 bases at V and 4 bases at J, with 9 bases between the two ends. The germline V gene has CDR1 SGHVS and CDR2 FNYEAQ. In DNA form, the CDR3 reads TGTGCCAGCAGCTTAAAGGAGGGGTACGAGCAGTACTTC. Translated, it gives CASSLKEGYEQYF.

This rearrangement joins TRBV18 to TRBJ2-2; unclear D gene. Germline V CDR1 and CDR2: KGHSH, LQKENI. The CDR3 totals 15 residues. V was clipped by 2 bases and J by 1 base, with 8 bases between them. Here the CDR3 reads CASSPDSGNTGELFF. The CDR3 nucleotides are TGTGCCAGCTCACCAGATTCAGGGAACACCGGGGAGCTGTTTTTT.

V usage is TRBV5-4 and J usage is TRBJ2-7; D is possibly TRBD1 (5 bases). CDR1 is SGHNT and CDR2 is YYREEE in the germline V gene (reference sequence). The CDR3 consists of 14 residues. Between the trimmed V and J ends, which lost 1 base and 1 base, there was a span of 9 bases. The CDR3 region is CASSLSQGSYEQYF. Here the CDR3 DNA reads TGTGCCAGCAGCTTGTCCCAGGGATCCTACGAGCAGTACTTC.

This clone has more than one count but fewer than ten. This sequence joins TRBV2 and TRBJ2-1; no clear D. V was shortened by 7 bases and J by 9 bases, with 10 bases between the two germline ends. CDR1 is SNHLY, CDR2 FYNNEI, per germline. This CDR3 is built from 11 residues. This chain's CDR3 is CASTVNGEQFF. The DNA for the CDR3 is TGTGCCAGCACGGTCAACGGTGAGCAGTTCTTC.

This chain connects TRBV4-1 to TRBJ2-5; 11 bases line up with TRBD2. CDR1 and CDR2 (germline): MGHRA, YSYEKL. The V gene end was trimmed by 2 bases and the J gene end by 3 bases; junction bases not matched to a gene: 5. This CDR3 has 16 residues. For the CDR3, the DNA is TGCGCCAGCAGCCAATGGGGACTAGCGGCTAAAGAGACCCAGTACTTC. Translation gives CASSQWGLAAKETQYF.